Listed here are 14 T cell receptor beta chains from one sample, sequenced in a study of identical twins. TCRdb processed the 5' RACE reads anew with MiXCR; each CDR3 protein has one entry. The sample shows fewer than 500,000 distinct CDR3 sequences, approximately 15% of them seen only once. Separately, the same data were catalogued under a study of yellow fever vaccine responses in identical twins.

Input material: CD4+ T cells sorted from blood. The receptors originated from a woman between 18 and 29 years old in good health.

The chain joins TRBV5-1 to TRBJ2-2; TRBD2 agrees at 10 bases. Germline lookup yields CDR1 SGHRS and CDR2 YFSETQ. Trimming at V came to 2 bases and at J to 10 bases, leaving 17 bases not matched to a gene. This CDR3 comprises 18 residues. The CDR3 nucleotides read TGCGCCAGCAGCTTTGCCCAGACTAGCGGGCCAGCGAACGAGGAGCTGTTTTTT. Protein: CASSFAQTSGPANEELFF.

V and J are TRBV27 and TRBJ2-1; D assignment may be TRBD1 or TRBD2 (6 bases each). Germline V gene lookup returns CDR1 MNHEY and CDR2 SMNVEV (reference sequence). There are 16 residues in the CDR3. Trimming took off 3 bases at V and 3 bases at J, with 15 bases between the two ends. In DNA form, the CDR3 reads TGTGCCAGCAGTTTCCTCGGGGGCAGTTTCTACAATGAGCAGTTCTTC. It translates to CASSFLGGSFYNEQFF.

The chain recombines TRBV25-1 with TRBJ2-1; D may be TRBD2 (5 bases). There are 14 residues in the CDR3. CDR1 is MGHDK and CDR2 is SYGVNS in the germline V gene. V shed 8 bases and J shed 10 bases, with 21 bases lying between them. CDR3 sequence: CASLPSTVGREQFF. The CDR3 DNA follows: TGTGCCAGCCTCCCCTCCACGGTGGGGAGAGAGCAGTTCTTC.

The gene calls are TRBV11-2 and TRBJ1-1; perhaps TRBD1 as D (6 bases). Trimming took off 3 bases at V and 5 bases at J, with 10 bases between the two ends. CDR1 is SGHAT and CDR2 is FQNNGV in the germline V gene. The CDR3 extends over 13 amino acids. CDR3 DNA sequence: TGTGCCAGCAGCTTTGGGGGGCAGACTGAAGCTTTCTTT. It translates to CASSFGGQTEAFF.

This clonotype was counted between two and nine times. The chain has TRBV29-1 and TRBJ1-1; perhaps TRBD1 as D (5 bases). Germline V gene lookup returns CDR1 SQVTM and CDR2 ANQGSEA. The V gene lost 7 bases and the J gene lost 8 bases, with 17 bases spanning the gap. There are 12 residues in the CDR3. The CDR3 is CSALRGSVEAFF. The CDR3 DNA sequence: TGCAGCGCCCTTCGGGGGTCCGTGGAAGCTTTCTTT.

The V call is TRBV7-9, the J call TRBJ2-1, with D perhaps assigned TRBD1 or TRBD2 (7 bases each). CDR1 and CDR2 from the germline V gene are SEHNR and FQNEAQ (reference sequence). This CDR3 is 15 amino acids long. Trimming cost V 6 bases and J 3 bases, with 15 bases left between them. The CDR3, as DNA: TGTGCCAGCAGGAGGGAGGGGGCGATCTACAATGAGCAGTTCTTC. This translates into CASRREGAIYNEQFF.

This sequence joins TRBV5-1 and TRBJ1-6; D might be TRBD1 (5 bases). V dropped 1 base and J dropped 11 bases, with 16 bases sitting between them. Germline CDR1 and CDR2: SGHRS and YFSETQ. The CDR3 totals 15 residues. CDR3 nucleotides: TGCGCCAGCAGCTTGTGGCAGGGAGAGAAGACACCCCTCCACTTT. Translated, it gives CASSLWQGEKTPLHF.

This clonotype was seen only a few times. V and J are TRBV2 and TRBJ2-1; TRBD2 agrees at 9 bases. V dropped 6 bases and J dropped 7; count of bases not matched to a gene: 10. The CDR3 is made up of 15 amino acids. Germline V CDR1 and CDR2: SNHLY, FYNNEI. CDR3 in DNA: TGTGCCAGCAGACTGACTAGCGGTAGCGTGAATGAGCAGTTCTTC. Its translation: CASRLTSGSVNEQFF.

This clonotype was seen at least ten times. The J gene is TRBJ2-7, the V gene TRBV20-1, with TRBD2 matching over 10 bases. The CDR3 runs to 15 residues. The V segment lost 6 bases and the J segment 5 bases; nucleotides outside the gene matches: 13. Germline CDR1 and CDR2: DFQATT and SNEGSKA (reference sequence). CDR3 sequence (DNA): TGCAGTGCCCCCCGGGGTCTAGCGGGAGCCGACGAGCAGTACTTC. Protein: CSAPRGLAGADEQYF.

This clonotype has ten or more counts. The chain has TRBV10-3 and TRBJ2-1; 8 bases are a match to TRBD1. The junction had 8 bases not matched to a gene; V was cut back by 2 bases and J by 8 bases. The CDR3 covers 15 residues. Germline CDR1 reads ENHRY; CDR2 reads SYGVKD. This CDR3 is CAISERDRISDEQFF. The CDR3 region has the DNA TGTGCCATCAGTGAGCGGGACAGGATTAGTGATGAGCAGTTCTTC.

This clonotype was detected a few times. The chain links TRBV12-3 or TRBV12-4 to TRBJ1-2; weak D call: TRBD1 (6 bases). The CDR3 is 16 residues long. Trimming left V 7 bases short and J 6 bases short, with 24 bases between. DNA of the CDR3: TGTGCCAGCACCAAGGGGGGGGCAACTGTTTCGAATGGCTACACCTTC. The encoded protein is CASTKGGATVSNGYTF.

This clonotype was found a few times. This rearrangement joins TRBV3-1 to TRBJ2-5; 9 positions match TRBD1. The CDR3 length is 17 residues. CDR1 is LGHDT and CDR2 is YNNKEL in the germline V gene (reference sequence). J was trimmed by 4 bases and V by 3 bases; bases with no gene match: 12. Here the CDR3 reads CASSHTPPDRGRETQYF. CDR3 nucleotide sequence: TGTGCCAGCAGCCACACCCCGCCGGACAGGGGAAGAGAGACCCAGTACTTC.

This clonotype was seen repeatedly, ten times or more. The J gene is TRBJ2-1, the V gene TRBV20-1; 9 bases are shared with TRBD1. CDR3 length equals 16 residues. J lost 6 bases, V lost 3 bases, and 12 bases had no gene match. CDR1 and CDR2 from the germline V gene are DFQATT and SNEGSKA (reference sequence). CDR3 sequence reads: CSASSAGTGTRNEQFF. CDR3 coding DNA: TGCAGTGCTAGCTCGGCCGGGACAGGGACCCGCAATGAGCAGTTCTTC.

This rearrangement joins TRBV20-1 to TRBJ2-7; D gene ambiguous. Germline-derived CDR1 and CDR2 are DFQATT and SNEGSKA (reference sequence). The CDR3 has 11 residues. Trimming removed 2 bases at V and 5 bases at J, with 7 bases between. The CDR3 DNA sequence: TGCAGTGCTAGAATCCTCCACGAGCAGTACTTC. As protein: CSARILHEQYF.